These T cell receptor beta chains were read from a single sample in a study of T cells in Graves' hyperthyroidism and ophthalmopathy. TCRdb used MiXCR to reprocess the multiplex PCR reads, holding one entry per CDR3 protein. Altogether 450,000 to 600,000 distinct CDR3 sequences are present, about 15% being singletons, with the ten largest covering over 11%. The sequencing input was blood. Receptors were obtained from a woman aged 40 to 50 with Graves' hyperthyroidism. The CDR3 runs from the conserved cysteine through the conserved F or W. The D gene is left open where the match is weak. Not all rows give a size; the values are once, few, many and, for expanded clones, a class.

j_gene	abundance	d_gene	v_gene	CDR3aa	CDR3nt
TRBJ2-1	few	NA	TRBV18	CASSPPVHDEQFF	TGTGCCAGCTCACCACCGGTTCACGATGAGCAGTTCTTC
TRBJ2-7	few	NA	TRBV2	CASLGTPFYEQYF	TGTGCCAGCCTTGGGACCCCCTTTTACGAGCAGTACTTC
TRBJ2-1	NA	TRBD2	TRBV6-2/TRBV6-3	CASSYPGLAGGNEQFF	TGTGCCAGCAGTTACCCAGGACTAGCGGGCGGTAATGAGCAGTTCTTC
TRBJ2-7	NA	NA	TRBV27	CASSWGLPMSYEQYF	TGTGCCAGCAGCTGGGGACTTCCGATGTCCTACGAGCAGTACTTC
TRBJ2-7	many	NA	TRBV7-2	CASTWGGTAYEQYF	TGTGCCAGCACCTGGGGGGGGACAGCATACGAGCAGTACTTC
TRBJ2-7	NA	NA	TRBV29-1	CSVVGQGYYEQYF	TGCAGCGTTGTAGGTCAGGGGTACTACGAGCAGTACTTC
TRBJ2-7	NA	TRBD2	TRBV2	CASSRWTSASYEQYF	TGTGCCAGCAGTAGGTGGACTAGCGCCTCCTACGAGCAGTACTTC
TRBJ2-1	many	TRBD2	TRBV30	CAWSRIAGVYNEQFF	TGTGCCTGGAGCCGCATAGCGGGAGTTTACAATGAGCAGTTCTTC
TRBJ2-5	many	NA	TRBV2	CASRPLARETQYF	TGTGCCAGCAGGCCCCTAGCGCGGGAGACCCAGTACTTC
TRBJ1-2	many	TRBD1	TRBV12-3/TRBV12-4	CASSRTGRLYGYTF	TGTGCCAGCAGCCGGACAGGGCGGCTCTATGGCTACACCTTC
TRBJ1-2	many	NA	TRBV11-2	CASSEAGTGNYGYTF	TGTGCCAGCAGCGAAGCCGGGACGGGCAACTATGGCTACACCTTC
TRBJ2-7	many	NA	TRBV20-1	CSARVEGGRRNEQYF	TGCAGTGCTAGAGTTGAGGGGGGGCGTCGTAACGAGCAGTACTTC
TRBJ2-3	many	TRBD1	TRBV28	CASSLTRTGGTDTQYF	TGTGCCAGCAGTCTCACCCGGACAGGGGGAACAGATACGCAGTATTTT
TRBJ2-1	many	TRBD2	TRBV20-1	CSAGGGDEQFF	TGCAGTGCGGGTGGGGGGGATGAGCAGTTCTTC
TRBJ1-2	many	NA	TRBV6-1	CASSRTQQIGGYTF	TGTGCCAGCAGTAGGACCCAACAAATTGGTGGCTACACCTTC
TRBJ2-7	many	NA	TRBV6-2/TRBV6-3	CASSYETPPGYEQYF	TGTGCCAGCAGTTACGAGACCCCACCCGGCTACGAGCAGTACTTC
TRBJ2-7	many	NA	TRBV28	CASSFYGTYEQYF	TGTGCCAGCAGTTTCTACGGAACCTACGAGCAGTACTTC
TRBJ2-3	many	TRBD2	TRBV5-1	CASGLALSKDTQYF	TGCGCCAGCGGACTAGCGTTGAGTAAGGATACGCAGTATTTT
TRBJ2-7	many	NA	TRBV28	CASSPGPQEHYEQYF	TGTGCCAGCAGTCCGGGACCCCAAGAACACTACGAGCAGTACTTC
TRBJ1-5	many	NA	TRBV3-1	CASSQGQGLSNQPQHF	TGTGCCAGCAGCCAAGGGCAGGGCCTAAGCAATCAGCCCCAGCATTTT
TRBJ2-7	many	NA	TRBV20-1	CSARDPGVYEQYF	TGCAGTGCTAGGGACCCAGGAGTCTACGAGCAGTACTTC
TRBJ1-1	NA	TRBD1	TRBV20-1	CSAIRTGGVTEAFF	TGCAGTGCTATCCGGACAGGGGGCGTCACTGAAGCTTTCTTT
TRBJ2-1	many	TRBD1	TRBV27	CASRAGTGFLLIGEQFF	TGTGCCAGCAGGGCCGGGACAGGGTTCTTGTTAATTGGTGAGCAGTTCTTC
TRBJ1-5	many	TRBD1	TRBV12-3/TRBV12-4	CASSLGQVQVSQHF	TGTGCCAGCAGCCTCGGACAGGTACAGGTGTCCCAGCATTTT
TRBJ1-5	many	NA	TRBV12-3/TRBV12-4	CASSLDLVSNQPQHF	TGTGCCAGCAGTTTAGATTTGGTTAGCAATCAGCCCCAGCATTTT
TRBJ1-1	many	NA	TRBV28	CASSLVDGSGSTEAFF	TGTGCCAGCAGTTTAGTGGACGGTAGTGGCTCCACTGAAGCTTTCTTT
TRBJ2-1	few	TRBD2	TRBV30	CAWSGVRLAGDRSYNEQFF	TGTGCCTGGAGTGGGGTAAGGCTAGCGGGAGACAGGTCCTACAATGAGCAGTTCTTC
TRBJ2-5	many	NA	TRBV7-9	CASSLAKASFETQYF	TGTGCCAGCAGCTTAGCGAAGGCTAGTTTCGAGACCCAGTACTTC
TRBJ2-7	many	NA	TRBV11-1	CASSLTDGTYEQYF	TGTGCCAGCAGCTTAACCGACGGCACCTACGAGCAGTACTTC
TRBJ2-3	many	NA	TRBV12-3/TRBV12-4	CASSPPDWYTDTQYF	TGTGCCAGCAGTCCGCCAGACTGGTACACAGATACGCAGTATTTT
TRBJ2-3	NA	NA	TRBV5-1	CASSLALVTDTQYF	TGCGCCAGCAGCTTGGCCTTGGTTACAGATACGCAGTATTTT
TRBJ2-2	many	NA	TRBV18	CASSPTGELFF	TGTGCCAGCTCACCCACCGGGGAGCTGTTTTTT
TRBJ2-1	NA	TRBD1	TRBV4-1	CASTGGTGRYNEQFF	TGCGCCAGCACTGGGGGGACAGGGCGTTACAATGAGCAGTTCTTC
TRBJ2-1	many	NA	TRBV3-1	CASSFTAAYNEQFF	TGTGCCAGCAGCTTTACAGCGGCCTACAATGAGCAGTTCTTC
TRBJ2-7	many	NA	TRBV20-1	CSASGSGYEQYF	TGCAGTGCTAGCGGGAGTGGGTACGAGCAGTACTTC
TRBJ2-7	NA	NA	TRBV4-1	CASSQDGRHYEQYF	TGCGCCAGCAGCCAAGATGGCAGGCACTACGAGCAGTACTTC
TRBJ1-1	few	TRBD1	TRBV4-2	CASSQGAQGVTEAFF	TGTGCCAGCAGCCAAGGGGCACAGGGGGTTACTGAAGCTTTCTTT
TRBJ2-3	many	NA	TRBV28	CASSFNRLGGTDTQYF	TGTGCCAGCAGTTTCAACAGGCTAGGGGGCACAGATACGCAGTATTTT
TRBJ2-1	many	TRBD2	TRBV12-3/TRBV12-4	CASSRGLAGGYNEQFF	TGTGCCAGCAGCCGCGGACTAGCGGGAGGCTACAATGAGCAGTTCTTC
TRBJ1-1	few	NA	TRBV19	CASSILRSSEAFF	TGTGCCAGTAGTATCCTCAGAAGTTCTGAAGCTTTCTTT
TRBJ1-6	many	NA	TRBV6-1	CASSIRSPDNSPLHF	TGTGCCAGCAGTATCCGATCTCCCGATAATTCACCCCTCCACTTT